The 28 T cell receptor beta chains reported below all come from one sample, sequenced in a study of CD8 T cells in ankylosing spondylitis. TCRdb itself ran the 5' RACE reads through MiXCR, one entry per CDR3 protein. The sample shows under 250,000 distinct CDR3 sequences, approximately 8% of them seen only once. Sequenced: blood, either unsorted or a sorted T cell fraction (not recorded which). The receptor set was obtained from a female donor with ankylosing spondylitis or in good health (not recorded which).

This clonotype was seen many times. The J gene is TRBJ2-7, the V gene TRBV27; maybe TRBD1 (6 bases). Per germline, CDR1 MNHEY and CDR2 SMNVEV (reference sequence). With 3 bases removed from V and 5 bases from J, the gap between germline ends came to 17 bases. This CDR3 spans 15 amino acids. As DNA, the CDR3 is TGTGCCAGCAGTTTTACGGGCAGGGGTGGCGACGAGCAGTACTTC. It translates to CASSFTGRGGDEQYF.

In this sample, this clonotype turned up a few times. The rearrangement uses TRBV11-2 and TRBJ2-1, with D perhaps matching TRBD2 (6 bases). Trimming stripped 3 bases from V and 3 bases from J, with 12 bases between. Per the germline V gene, CDR1 is SGHAT and CDR2 is FQNNGV. CDR3 length: 15 amino acids. The CDR3 spells CASSFLAGNYNEQFF. The CDR3 coding sequence is TGTGCCAGCAGCTTCCTCGCGGGAAACTACAATGAGCAGTTCTTC.

The sample holds many counts of this clonotype. The chain recombines TRBV7-3 with TRBJ2-3; tentatively, D is TRBD2 (5 bases). Per germline, CDR1 SGHTA and CDR2 FQGTGA. The CDR3 has 14 amino acids. V was trimmed by 1 base and J by 6 bases, leaving 11 bases between them. The CDR3: CASSLRASLDTQYF. In nucleotides, the CDR3 is TGTGCCAGCAGCTTAAGGGCTAGCTTGGATACGCAGTATTTT.

This clonotype was observed a single time. The junction and the germline gene differ at one end; a read error may be behind it. The CDR3 DNA reads TGTGCCAACAGCTTGGCGGGTCGCGAGACCCAGTACTTC. Its protein product is CANSLAGRETQYF. The chain has TRBV5-6 and TRBJ2-5; perhaps TRBD2 as D (5 bases). Germline V gene lookup returns CDR1 SGHDT and CDR2 YYEEEE. This CDR3 contains 13 residues.

This clonotype showed up many times. The chain joins TRBV7-2 to TRBJ2-2, with 10 bases aligning to TRBD1. Germline V CDR1 and CDR2: SGHTA, FQGNSA. CDR3 length: 16 amino acids. V gave up 5 bases and J gave up 5 bases; unmatched junction bases: 8. This chain's CDR3 is CASSDGTGALTGELFF. CDR3 DNA sequence: TGTGCCAGCAGCGACGGGACAGGGGCATTAACCGGGGAGCTGTTTTTT.

This clonotype was counted ten times or more. The rearrangement joins TRBV7-9 to TRBJ1-2; D uncertain. From germline, CDR1 is SEHNR and CDR2 FQNEAQ (reference sequence). The ends were cut back, 7 bases at V and 3 bases at J, with 12 bases in the middle. CDR3 length: 13 amino acids. CDR3 coding DNA: TGTGCCAGCACCTCCCCCGGATACTATGGCTACACCTTC. This encodes CASTSPGYYGYTF.

The chain has TRBV7-9 and TRBJ2-5, with D possibly TRBD2 on 6 matching bases. The germline V gene encodes CDR1 SEHNR and CDR2 FQNEAQ (reference sequence). V lost 7 bases, J lost 2 bases, and 17 bases lay in between. CDR3 size: 15 residues. The CDR3 loop is CASKVVGGAQETQYF. The CDR3 coding sequence is TGTGCCAGCAAGGTGGTTGGCGGGGCGCAAGAGACCCAGTACTTC.

This clonotype occurred many times. The chain couples TRBV7-2 to TRBJ2-3; maybe TRBD1 (5 bases). This CDR3 region has 14 residues. Germline V gene lookup returns CDR1 SGHTA and CDR2 FQGNSA. The V end was cut by 10 bases, the J end by 3 bases, with 17 bases between. The CDR3 region has the DNA TGTGCCACTTCGTACCCAGGGAAGACAGATACGCAGTATTTT. As protein: CATSYPGKTDTQYF.

This clonotype was seen many times. J is TRBJ2-7 and V is TRBV16, with 13 nucleotides matching TRBD2. V was pared by 9 bases and J by 4 bases, with 12 bases of the junction left unmatched. Germline V CDR1 and CDR2: KGHSY, FQNENV. This CDR3 spans 16 amino acids. As DNA, the CDR3 is TGTGCCAGTACCACTCGGACTAGCGGGAGTTTTTACGAGCAGTACTTC. It translates to CASTTRTSGSFYEQYF.

There are many counts of this clonotype. V is TRBV19 and J is TRBJ2-1; D remains unclear. Germline assignment: CDR1 LNHDA and CDR2 SQIVND (reference sequence). Trimming removed 6 bases at V and 7 bases at J, with 7 bases between. The CDR3 contains 11 residues. As DNA, the CDR3 is TGTGCCAGTAGATGGGAAAATGAGCAGTTCTTC. It encodes CASRWENEQFF.

This clonotype was picked up many times. This chain connects TRBV5-6 to TRBJ2-7, with 7 bases identical to TRBD2. J was trimmed by 4 bases and V by 1 base; bases with no gene match: 5. Germline assignment: CDR1 SGHDT and CDR2 YYEEEE. The CDR3 sequence is 14 residues long. CDR3 amino acids: CASSLTSEGYEQYF. The CDR3 coding sequence is TGTGCCAGCAGCTTGACTAGCGAGGGGTACGAGCAGTACTTC.

This clonotype was seen repeatedly, ten times or more. DNA of the CDR3: TGTGCCAGCAGTTCACACCGGGACTTCCTAAATGAGCAGTTCTTC. Amino acid sequence: CASSSHRDFLNEQFF. The V and J genes are TRBV27 and TRBJ2-1; a weak D match, TRBD2 (6 bases). The CDR3 is 15 residues long. Per germline, CDR1 MNHEY and CDR2 SMNVEV (reference sequence). Trimming left V 4 bases short and J 7 bases short, with 17 bases between.

The chain employs TRBV7-2 and TRBJ1-5, with TRBD1 identical over 7 bases. The V segment lost 3 bases and the J segment 6 bases; nucleotides outside the gene matches: 8. The CDR3 spans 15 residues. CDR1 SGHTA and CDR2 FQGNSA come from the germline V gene. The CDR3 coding sequence is TGTGCCAGCAGCTTTGGGGGAGGGGGCGTTCAGCCCCAGCATTTT. Its protein product is CASSFGGGGVQPQHF.

This clonotype was seen repeatedly, ten times or more. The V gene is TRBV20-1, the J gene TRBJ2-1, with TRBD2 matching over 12 bases. Germline lookup yields CDR1 DFQATT and CDR2 SNEGSKA (reference sequence). With V trimmed by 4 bases and J by 8 bases, 12 bases remained unmatched. This CDR3 has 16 residues. The CDR3 DNA reads TGCAGTGCTACTGGACTAGCGGGATCTCCTGGGGATGAGCAGTTCTTC. This translates into CSATGLAGSPGDEQFF.

This clonotype was seen many times. The chain has TRBV27 and TRBJ2-5, with 8 bases that match TRBD1. Germline V lookup: CDR1 MNHEY, CDR2 SMNVEV (reference sequence). The CDR3 spans 13 residues. The J segment lost 5 bases and the V segment lost 6 bases, leaving 5 bases of the junction unmatched. The CDR3 DNA follows: TGTGCCAGCAGGTCAGGGGGCCAGGAGACCCAGTACTTC. It specifies CASRSGGQETQYF.

The table lists this clonotype with a few counts. This chain joins TRBV7-2 and TRBJ2-7, with D unclear. Between the trimmed V and J ends, which lost 0 bases and 6 bases, there was a span of 9 bases. Germline-derived CDR1 and CDR2 are SGHTA and FQGNSA. The CDR3 sequence is 13 residues long. In nucleotides, the CDR3 is TGTGCCAGCAGCTTAGCTGGTCCGGGCGAGCAGTACTTC. Its translation: CASSLAGPGEQYF. Full variable domain (remainder filled in from reference TRBV7-2 and TRBJ2-7): GAGVSQSPSNKVTEKGKDVELRCDPISGHTALYWYRQSLGQGLEFLIYFQGNSAPDKSGLPSDRFSAERTGGSVSTLTIQRTQQEDSAVYLCASSLAGPGEQYFGPGTRLTVT.

In this sample, this clonotype turned up many times. CDR3: CASSASGRNTDTQYF. The CDR3 region has the DNA TGCGCCAGCAGTGCTAGCGGGAGGAACACAGATACGCAGTATTTT. The chain uses TRBV10-1 and TRBJ2-3; 11 bases agree with TRBD2. V shed 4 bases and J 2 bases; nucleotides not matched to a gene: 2. Germline lookup yields CDR1 WNHNN and CDR2 SYGVQD (reference sequence). The CDR3 has 15 residues.

Ten or more counts support this clonotype. Written as DNA, the CDR3 is TGCAGTGCTAGGTCGGTCACCGTGAGGTACGAGCAGTACTTC. Translation: CSARSVTVRYEQYF. The chain carries TRBV20-1 and TRBJ2-7; D ambiguous. Trimming left V 3 bases short and J 4 bases short, with 16 bases between. CDR1 and CDR2 from the germline V gene are DFQATT and SNEGSKA (reference sequence). The CDR3 loop spans 14 amino acids.

This clonotype was found many times. V is TRBV6-2 or TRBV6-3 and J is TRBJ2-7; 7 bases fit TRBD2. CDR1 is MNHEY, CDR2 SVGEGT, per germline. The J segment lost 0 bases and the V segment lost 6 bases, leaving 11 bases of the junction unmatched. This CDR3 is 16 amino acids long. The CDR3 nucleotides read TGTGCCAGCAGCTGGTCGGGGCGGGAGCCCTCCTACGAGCAGTACTTC. Its translation is CASSWSGREPSYEQYF.

This clonotype was seen repeatedly, ten times or more. The chain carries TRBV11-3 and TRBJ2-2, with D perhaps matching TRBD2 (6 bases). CDR1 and CDR2 (germline): SGHNT, YENEEA. This CDR3 contains 14 residues. V was pared by 1 base and J by 7 bases, with 10 bases between. CDR3 sequence: CASSLGAGIGELFF. In nucleotides, the CDR3 is TGTGCCAGCAGCTTAGGCGCGGGGATCGGGGAGCTGTTTTTT.

This clonotype was counted at least ten times. V gene TRBV4-1 combines with J gene TRBJ2-1; D is unresolved. Trimming shortened V by 2 bases and J by 7 bases, and 9 bases separated the two germline ends. CDR1 and CDR2 (germline): MGHRA, YSYEKL. This CDR3 region has 13 residues. The CDR3: CASSQLTENEQFF. CDR3 nucleotides: TGCGCCAGCAGCCAATTGACGGAGAATGAGCAGTTCTTC.

The rearrangement links TRBV6-1 to TRBJ2-2; 13 nucleotides match TRBD2. The junction had 5 bases not matched to a gene; V was cut back by 1 base and J by 0 bases. This CDR3 contains 19 residues. Germline assignment: CDR1 MNHNS and CDR2 SASEGT. The CDR3 loop is CASSEVPGLAGANTGELFF. CDR3 bases: TGTGCCAGCAGTGAAGTCCCCGGACTAGCGGGAGCGAACACCGGGGAGCTGTTTTTT.

In this sample, this clonotype turned up many times. The chain is built from TRBV5-6 and TRBJ2-7; the D gene is possibly TRBD2 (5 bases). The ends were cut back, 3 bases at V and 3 bases at J, with 16 bases in the middle. This CDR3 is 15 amino acids long. Germline CDR1 SGHDT, CDR2 YYEEEE. The CDR3 spells CASSSVEGFHYEQYF. CDR3 DNA: TGTGCCAGCAGCTCCGTTGAGGGATTCCACTACGAGCAGTACTTC.

This clonotype was detected many times. This rearrangement joins TRBV12-3 or TRBV12-4 to TRBJ2-5; the match to TRBD1 covers 7 bases. With V trimmed by 4 bases and J by 3 bases, 11 bases remained unmatched. This CDR3 is built from 16 residues. The CDR3 spells CASSSLRGQIKETQYF. The CDR3 DNA reads as TGTGCCAGCAGTTCCCTTAGGGGACAGATTAAAGAGACCCAGTACTTC.

This clonotype was found many times. The V gene is TRBV20-1, the J gene TRBJ2-7; D is possibly TRBD2 (6 bases). Germline V gives CDR1 DFQATT, CDR2 SNEGSKA (reference sequence). Between the trimmed V and J ends, which lost 3 bases and 4 bases, there was a span of 19 bases. This CDR3 comprises 15 residues. CDR3 in amino acids: CSASSGSGAGYEQYF. Written as DNA, the CDR3 is TGCAGTGCTAGTAGCGGTAGCGGAGCCGGGTACGAGCAGTACTTC.

The table lists this clonotype with many counts. The chain links TRBV30 to TRBJ1-1; TRBD1 is a possible D gene (6 bases). The germline CDR1 and CDR2 sequences are GTSNPN and SVGIG (reference sequence). With 8 bases removed from V and 3 bases from J, the gap between germline ends came to 16 bases. The CDR3 covers 13 residues. CDR3 DNA: TGTGCCCTAGAGAGGGGGACGGACACTGAAGCTTTCTTT. It translates to CALERGTDTEAFF. The full variable domain, in which reference TRBV30 and TRBJ1-1 provide the parts outside the CDR3, is SQTIHQWPATLVQPVGSPLSLECTVEGTSNPNLYWYRQAAGRGLQLLFYSVGIGQISSEVPQNLSASRPQDRQFILSSKKLLLSDSGFYLCALERGTDTEAFFGQGTRLTVV.

There are many counts of this clonotype. The J gene is TRBJ2-1, the V gene TRBV4-2; D may be TRBD2 (6 bases). The V end lost 5 bases, the J end lost 9 bases, and 17 bases lay between the germline ends. Germline V gives CDR1 LGHNA, CDR2 YNFKEQ. The CDR3 runs 14 residues. The CDR3 DNA is TGTGCCAGCAGCAAAAGTGTCCGGGAGACTGAGCAGTTCTTC. Protein product: CASSKSVRETEQFF.

In its sample, this clonotype was seen a few times. This chain uses TRBV7-8 with TRBJ1-1; tentatively, D is TRBD1 (5 bases). Deletions cut 1 base from V and 5 bases from J, with 17 bases between. CDR1 SGHVS and CDR2 FQNEAQ come from the germline V gene. The CDR3 spans 16 residues. The CDR3, as DNA: TGTGCCAGCAGCTTAGATTTACAGCGGGGCAGAACTGAAGCTTTCTTT. Protein sequence: CASSLDLQRGRTEAFF.